The 29 T cell receptor beta chains listed next were all sequenced from one sample in a study of high-grade serous ovarian cancer treatment subgroups. Assay: immunoSEQ multiplex PCR; the TCRdb copy retains only in-frame clones and omits some. The table has roughly 6,000 clones, more than 60% seen once. Tumor samples were obtained before definitive surgery or chemotherapy. Sequencing input: tumor tissue. Receptors were obtained from a human donor with high-grade serous ovarian cancer.

The chain carries TRBV30 and TRBJ1-1, with D hard to call. Germline CDR1 reads GTSNPN; CDR2 reads SVGIG (reference sequence). Trimming shortened V by 4 bases and J by 0 bases, and 12 bases separated the two germline ends. The CDR3 consists of 14 residues. As DNA, the CDR3 is TGTGCCTGGAACAAAGAGGGCATGAACACTGAAGCTTTCTTT. Residues: CAWNKEGMNTEAFF.

V and J are TRBV16 and TRBJ2-1; 7 bases map to TRBD1. The V segment lost 4 bases and the J segment 0 bases; nucleotides outside the gene matches: 3. The CDR3 is 15 amino acids. Germline values: CDR1 KGHSY, CDR2 FQNENV. The CDR3, as DNA: TGTGCCAGCAGCCCTCGACAGGGCTCCTACAATGAGCAGTTCTTC. It is translated as CASSPRQGSYNEQFF.

This clone was seen only a few times. The rearrangement joins TRBV28 to TRBJ2-7, with D tentatively TRBD1 (6 bases). The CDR3 runs to 13 residues. Germline values: CDR1 MDHEN, CDR2 SYDVKM. Trimming removed 6 bases at V and 1 base at J, with 10 bases between. CDR3 loop: CASRTGQSYEQYF. CDR3 DNA: TGTGCCAGCAGGACAGGACAGTCCTACGAGCAGTACTTC.

This clone was detected only a few times. V usage is TRBV19 and J usage is TRBJ1-2; 8 bases are shared with TRBD1. The CDR3 is 18 amino acids. The germline V gene encodes CDR1 LNHDA and CDR2 SQIVND (reference sequence). The V and J ends lost 8 bases and 4 bases, in that order; junction bases with no gene match: 21. The CDR3 loop is CASRPLGDRGSSGYGYTF. The CDR3 DNA reads as TGTGCCAGTCGCCCCCTGGGAGACAGGGGCTCATCGGGCTATGGCTACACCTTC.

V gene TRBV6-6 combines with J gene TRBJ2-7; D is ambiguous. Germline values: CDR1 MNHNY, CDR2 SVGAGI (reference sequence). The CDR3 covers 15 residues. Deletions cut 6 bases from V and 0 bases from J, with 15 bases between. The CDR3 DNA follows: TGTGCCAGCAGAACCGGACCGGCCAGCTCCTACGAGCAGTACTTC. Amino acid sequence: CASRTGPASSYEQYF.

J is TRBJ2-5 and V is TRBV7-4, with TRBD1 matching over 7 bases. The V gene end was trimmed by 11 bases and the J gene end by 2 bases; junction bases not matched to a gene: 5. The CDR3 covers 12 residues. Germline CDR1 reads SGHVT; CDR2 reads SQSDAQ. CDR3 loop: CAEMTGQETQYF. The CDR3 bases are TGTGCCGAAATGACAGGGCAAGAGACCCAGTACTTC.

The V and J genes are TRBV5-1 and TRBJ2-3, with 7 positions matching TRBD2. V trimming: 6 bases; J trimming: 4 bases; junction bases outside the gene matches: 11. Per germline, CDR1 SGHRS and CDR2 YFSETQ. This CDR3 region has 15 residues. CDR3 region: CASTLGGSRADTQYF. CDR3 DNA: TGCGCCAGCACCCTTGGCGGGAGCCGGGCAGATACGCAGTATTTT.

The chain couples TRBV10-2 to TRBJ2-5, with D uncertain. CDR1 is WSHSY, CDR2 SAAADI, per germline. The germline V and J ends were trimmed by 6 bases and 4 bases, with 12 bases remaining between them. The CDR3 consists of 13 residues. CDR3 in DNA: TGCGCCAGCAGGAACGCGCTCGGAGAGACCCAGTACTTC. It is translated as CASRNALGETQYF.

This chain links TRBV2 with TRBJ1-6; D perhaps matches TRBD1 (5 bases). Trimming took off 2 bases at V and 8 bases at J, with 13 bases between the two ends. CDR3 length: 15 residues. Germline CDR1 and CDR2: SNHLY and FYNNEI. The CDR3 here is CASSEWGTADSPLHF. The CDR3 coding sequence is TGTGCCAGCAGTGAATGGGGGACGGCAGATTCACCCCTCCACTTT. Full variable domain (rest looked up from reference TRBV2 and TRBJ1-6): EPEVTQTPSHQVTQMGQEVILRCVPISNHLYFYWYRQILGQKVEFLVSFYNNEISEKSEIFDDQFSVERPDGSNFTLKIRSTKLEDSAMYFCASSEWGTADSPLHFGNGTRLTVT.

This chain connects TRBV6-6 to TRBJ2-7, with D perhaps matching TRBD2 (5 bases). The length of the CDR3 is 15 residues. V was cut by 0 bases and J by 6 bases, with 15 bases left in between. The germline CDR1 and CDR2 sequences are MNHNY and SVGAGI (reference sequence). The CDR3 spells CASSYSIELAGEQYF. DNA for the CDR3: TGTGCCAGCAGTTACTCGATTGAGTTGGCGGGCGAGCAGTACTTC.

The chain employs TRBV6-6 and TRBJ2-3; 7 nucleotides align to TRBD1. The CDR3 covers 15 residues. V dropped 4 bases and J dropped 0; count of bases not matched to a gene: 4. Germline CDR1 and CDR2: MNHNY and SVGAGI (reference sequence). The CDR3 loop reads CASSSRDSSTDTQYF. CDR3 in DNA: TGTGCCAGCAGTTCCCGGGACAGTAGCACAGATACGCAGTATTTT.

This rearrangement joins TRBV28 to TRBJ2-7, with D possibly being TRBD2 (5 bases). In germline, CDR1 is MDHEN, CDR2 SYDVKM. Trimming cost V 9 bases and J 7 bases, with 16 bases left between them. This CDR3 is 12 amino acids long. CDR3 protein: CASTRARDEQYF. For the CDR3, the DNA is TGTGCCAGTACCCGTGCCCGGGATGAGCAGTACTTC.

This chain connects TRBV11-2 to TRBJ1-6, with D uncertain. V was shortened by 2 bases and J by 10 bases, with 9 bases between the two germline ends. CDR1 and CDR2 (germline): SGHAT, FQNNGV. The CDR3 is 13 residues long. CDR3 sequence reads: CASSLPIGSPLHF. The CDR3 coding sequence is TGTGCCAGCAGCTTACCCATAGGATCACCCCTCCACTTT.

The V and J genes are TRBV30 and TRBJ1-5, with TRBD1 matching 7 bases. Per the germline V gene, CDR1 is GTSNPN and CDR2 is SVGIG (reference sequence). CDR3 length: 12 residues. V trimming: 5 bases; J trimming: 5 bases; junction bases outside the gene matches: 3. The CDR3 nucleotides read TGTGCCTGGGGTACAGGGGATCAGCCCCAGCATTTT. Its protein is CAWGTGDQPQHF.

The chain carries TRBV29-1 and TRBJ2-5; D is perhaps TRBD2 (6 bases). V was cut by 7 bases and J by 9 bases, with 18 bases left in between. The CDR3 is 12 residues long. The V gene's germline CDR1 is SQVTM and CDR2 ANQGSEA. The CDR3 loop reads CSARGTSGAQYF. The CDR3, as DNA: TGCAGCGCCCGGGGGACCTCGGGGGCCCAGTACTTC.

This chain joins TRBV28 and TRBJ2-5; D remains unclear. The CDR3 has 15 residues. V lost 3 bases to trimming and J lost 3 bases, with 14 bases between them. Germline V gene sequence: CDR1 MDHEN, CDR2 SYDVKM. In DNA, the CDR3 is TGTGCCAGCAGTTTTTCCCGGATCGAGAAAGAGACCCAGTACTTC. It yields the protein CASSFSRIEKETQYF.

The genes are TRBV4-3 and TRBJ2-1, with TRBD2 identical over 7 bases. The germline CDR1 and CDR2 sequences are LGHNA and YSLEER. V gave up 4 bases and J gave up 6 bases; unmatched junction bases: 6. The CDR3 runs 14 residues. The CDR3 DNA reads as TGCGCCAGCAGCCCCGGGACTACCCTCAATGAGCAGTTCTTC. This sequence encodes CASSPGTTLNEQFF.

This chain uses TRBV7-9 with TRBJ1-4; D might be TRBD1 (5 bases). V was clipped by 4 bases and J by 0 bases, with 15 bases between them. The CDR3 is 17 residues long. Per germline, CDR1 SEHNR and CDR2 FQNEAQ (reference sequence). CDR3: CASSSSRRGATNEKLFF. DNA for the CDR3: TGTGCCAGCAGCTCTTCGAGGAGGGGAGCAACTAATGAAAAACTGTTTTTT. Full variable domain (remainder filled in from reference TRBV7-9 and TRBJ1-4): DTGVSQNPRHKITKRGQNVTFRCDPISEHNRLYWYRQTLGQGPEFLTYFQNEAQLEKSRLLSDRFSAERPKGSFSTLEIQRTEQGDSAMYLCASSSSRRGATNEKLFFGSGTQLSVL.

This sequence joins TRBV15 and TRBJ1-5; a possible D gene is TRBD1 (6 bases). V lost 0 bases and J 3 bases, leaving 9 bases between the germline ends. CDR3 length: 15 amino acids. Germline loops: CDR1 LNHNV, CDR2 YYDKDF (reference sequence). The chain's CDR3 is CATSRDTGANQPQHF. DNA of the CDR3: TGTGCCACCAGCAGAGATACGGGGGCCAATCAGCCCCAGCATTTT.

This chain joins TRBV28 and TRBJ2-7; TRBD1 aligns across 11 bases. Trimming at V came to 4 bases and at J to 2 bases, leaving 1 base not matched to a gene. CDR3 length: 14 amino acids. Germline V gene sequence: CDR1 MDHEN, CDR2 SYDVKM. The CDR3 is CASSSGQGAYEQYF. The CDR3 coding sequence is TGTGCCAGCAGTTCGGGACAGGGGGCCTACGAGCAGTACTTC. Based on the CDR3 plus reference TRBV28 and TRBJ2-7, the full variable domain is DVKVTQSSRYLVKRTGEKVFLECVQDMDHENMFWYRQDPGLGLRLIYFSYDVKMKEKGDIPEGYSVSREKKERFSLILESASTNQTSMYLCASSSGQGAYEQYFGPGTRLTVT.

This chain uses TRBV5-1 with TRBJ2-3; no clear D. V was shortened by 0 bases and J by 3 bases, with 11 bases between the two germline ends. The CDR3 is 15 residues long. Germline V gene lookup returns CDR1 SGHRS and CDR2 YFSETQ. Here the CDR3 DNA reads TGCGCCAGCAGCTTGGCCTATCAGCTAACAGATACGCAGTATTTT. Its translation is CASSLAYQLTDTQYF.

This chain links TRBV7-2 with TRBJ1-2, with D perhaps TRBD1 (5 bases). V was trimmed by 5 bases and J by 7 bases, leaving 23 bases between them. This CDR3 has 16 amino acids. In germline, CDR1 is SGHTA, CDR2 FQGNSA. CDR3 sequence (DNA): TGTGCCAGCAGCATCTACACCCTGGGACGGGGAGGTGGCTACACCTTC. It encodes CASSIYTLGRGGGYTF.

The chain joins TRBV7-8 to TRBJ1-5; TRBD1 agrees at 7 bases. The germline CDR1 and CDR2 sequences are SGHVS and FQNEAQ. The CDR3 runs 15 residues. V lost 5 bases, J lost 4 bases, and 8 bases stayed unmatched. The CDR3 region is CASSIQDRRNQPQHF. CDR3 coding DNA: TGTGCCAGCAGCATCCAGGACAGGCGAAATCAGCCCCAGCATTTT.

The chain uses TRBV6-5 and TRBJ2-2; possible D gene TRBD1, 6 bases. CDR3 length: 16 amino acids. The germline gives CDR1 MNHEY, CDR2 SVGAGI. V lost 2 bases to trimming and J lost 4 bases, with 14 bases between them. CDR3 sequence reads: CASSYVDSNPTGELFF. In DNA, the CDR3 is TGTGCCAGCAGTTACGTGGACAGCAATCCCACCGGGGAGCTGTTTTTT.

The rearrangement joins TRBV5-1 to TRBJ2-3; D call uncertain. There are 12 residues in the CDR3. V was shortened by 3 bases and J by 0 bases, with 2 bases between the two germline ends. Per germline, CDR1 SGHRS and CDR2 YFSETQ. The CDR3 sequence is CASSSSTDTQYF. CDR3 DNA: TGCGCCAGCAGCTCCAGCACAGATACGCAGTATTTT.

CDR3 DNA: TGTGCCAGCAGTTTGGAAGGGGGCAGGGGCTACACCTTC. It is translated as CASSLEGGRGYTF. This sequence joins TRBV28 and TRBJ1-2; 7 bases match TRBD1. CDR1 and CDR2 (germline): MDHEN, SYDVKM. V lost 3 bases to trimming and J lost 8 bases; unmatched junction nucleotides: 6. The CDR3 sequence is 13 residues long.

The V call is TRBV6-1, the J call TRBJ2-7; perhaps TRBD2 as D (5 bases). The CDR3 is 12 residues long. V was shortened by 6 bases and J by 6 bases, with 12 bases between the two germline ends. Germline CDR1 MNHNS, CDR2 SASEGT. The CDR3 nucleotides read TGTGCCAGCAGCGCCCGAGGGTTCGAGCAGTACTTC. Amino acids: CASSARGFEQYF.

The chain uses TRBV7-9 and TRBJ2-7; unclear D gene. The germline V gene has CDR1 SEHNR and CDR2 FQNEAQ (reference sequence). This CDR3 is built from 14 residues. V lost 2 bases and J 6 bases, leaving 14 bases between the germline ends. The CDR3 loop is CASSLLASISEQYF. The CDR3 region has the DNA TGTGCCAGCAGCTTATTGGCCTCCATTAGCGAGCAGTACTTC.

The chain recombines TRBV10-3 with TRBJ1-5; perhaps TRBD1 as D (6 bases). CDR1 is ENHRY, CDR2 SYGVKD, per germline. The CDR3 sequence is 15 residues long. V was pared by 0 bases and J by 9 bases, with 15 bases between. The CDR3 loop reads CAISESGHNRSPQHF. CDR3 nucleotide sequence: TGTGCCATCAGTGAGTCGGGACATAACAGGTCGCCCCAGCATTTT.